Presented here are 29 T cell receptor beta chains from one specimen sequenced in a study of blood T cell repertoires in COVID-19. TCRdb's table, derived via immunoSEQ multiplex PCR, lists solely in-frame clones and lacks some. The repertoire consists of hundreds of thousands of clones, with approximately 87% occurring once and the leading ten covering 3% to 3.5%. What was sequenced was PBMCs or T cells enriched from blood (not recorded which). Every receptor here comes from a woman aged 45-65 years in a cohort exposed to, infected with or recovered from COVID-19 (not recorded which).

This chain links TRBV5-1 with TRBJ1-2; D remains unclear. The V end was cut by 1 base, the J end by 0 bases, with 10 bases between. The CDR3 is 15 amino acids. Germline values: CDR1 SGHRS, CDR2 YFSETQ. The CDR3 coding sequence is TGCGCCAGCAGCTTGTCCCCATCCACTAACTATGGCTACACCTTC. As protein: CASSLSPSTNYGYTF. The whole variable domain, filled in from reference TRBV5-1 and TRBJ1-2, reads KAGVTQTPRYLIKTRGQQVTLSCSPISGHRSVSWYQQTPGQGLQFLFEYFSETQRNKGNFPGRFSGRQFSNSRSEMNVSTLELGDSALYLCASSLSPSTNYGYTFGSGTRLTVV.

This chain links TRBV2 with TRBJ1-4, with D perhaps TRBD1 (6 bases). The ends were cut back, 6 bases at V and 0 bases at J, with 14 bases in the middle. CDR3 size: 16 residues. CDR1 SNHLY and CDR2 FYNNEI come from the germline V gene. The CDR3 DNA is TGTGCCAGCAGAGCAACAGGGCTTGCAACTAATGAAAAACTGTTTTTT. This codes for CASRATGLATNEKLFF.

The rearrangement uses TRBV3-1 (or the pseudogene TRBV3-2) and TRBJ1-3; no reliable D call. CDR3 size: 12 residues. The germline gives CDR1 LGHDT, CDR2 YNNKEL (reference sequence). V was cut by 1 base and J by 5 bases, with 3 bases left in between. CDR3 coding DNA: TGTGCCAGCAGCCAAGCCAGAAACACCATATATTTT. Translating it yields CASSQARNTIYF.

There are a few counts of this clone. CDR3 DNA sequence: TGTGCCAGCAGCGTAGGGGCAGGGCCCACAGATACGCAGTATTTT. Its translation is CASSVGAGPTDTQYF. The V call is TRBV9, the J call TRBJ2-3; D is perhaps TRBD1 (5 bases). The V gene's germline CDR1 is SGDLS and CDR2 YYNGEE. This CDR3 has 15 residues. V gave up 0 bases and J gave up 2 bases, with 10 bases separating them.

The J gene is TRBJ2-5, the V gene TRBV5-6, with a weak D call TRBD2 (5 bases). This CDR3 comprises 16 residues. Trimming pared 0 bases from V and 3 bases from J, leaving 15 bases between. Per the germline V gene, CDR1 is SGHDT and CDR2 is YYEEEE. As DNA, the CDR3 is TGTGCCAGCAGCTTGGGAGGGATTGAGCGTGAAGAGACCCAGTACTTC. Encoded protein: CASSLGGIEREETQYF.

The V and J genes are TRBV25-1 and TRBJ1-1, with TRBD1 identical over 7 bases. V shed 6 bases and J 1 base; nucleotides not matched to a gene: 11. CDR1 and CDR2 (germline): MGHDK, SYGVNS. The CDR3 length is 16 residues. In DNA, the CDR3 is TGTGCCAGCAGAGATTCGACAGGGTACCGGAACACTGAAGCTTTCTTT. Amino acids: CASRDSTGYRNTEAFF.

CDR3 sequence: CASSLGTGRGEAFF. The CDR3 DNA reads TGTGCCAGCAGCCTCGGGACAGGGAGGGGTGAAGCTTTCTTT. The chain carries TRBV7-9 and TRBJ1-1, with 9 bases matching TRBD1. The CDR3 has 14 residues. The junction had 8 bases not matched to a gene; V was cut back by 5 bases and J by 7 bases. Germline-derived CDR1 and CDR2 are SEHNR and FQNEAQ (reference sequence).

The V and J genes are TRBV5-5 and TRBJ1-3; 7 nucleotides align to TRBD1. CDR1 is SGHKS, CDR2 YYEKEE, per germline (reference sequence). The CDR3 is 15 residues long. V shed 6 bases and J 4 bases; nucleotides not matched to a gene: 10. CDR3 DNA: TGTGCCAGCACATCCTTGACAGGGTCCGGAAACACCATATATTTT. It yields the protein CASTSLTGSGNTIYF.

The chain employs TRBV28 and TRBJ1-2, with a possible D match to TRBD1 (5 bases). Per germline, CDR1 MDHEN and CDR2 SYDVKM. Trimming took 11 bases from V and 7 from J, leaving 20 bases between them. This CDR3 is 13 amino acids long. CDR3 amino acids: CAVEIKGHFGYTF. As DNA, the CDR3 is TGTGCCGTCGAGATCAAGGGGCACTTTGGCTACACCTTC.

This chain joins TRBV7-2 and TRBJ2-7; 9 positions match TRBD1. CDR1 and CDR2 (germline): SGHTA, FQGNSA. CDR3 length equals 14 residues. V dropped 0 bases and J dropped 9; count of bases not matched to a gene: 6. The DNA for the CDR3 is TGTGCCAGCAGCTTAGCGGGACAGGGTAGGTGGCAGTACTTC. It translates to CASSLAGQGRWQYF.

The gene calls are TRBV6-5 and TRBJ1-5, with TRBD1 matching over 9 bases. This CDR3 has 15 residues. Looked up from germline, CDR1 is MNHEY and CDR2 is SVGAGI. The V and J ends lost 5 bases and 7 bases, in that order; junction bases with no gene match: 9. CDR3 sequence reads: CASSPWTGEGQPQHF. The CDR3 DNA sequence: TGTGCCAGCAGTCCGTGGACAGGGGAAGGGCAGCCCCAGCATTTT.

J is TRBJ1-1 and V is TRBV11-1; perhaps TRBD1 as D (5 bases). V lost 7 bases and J lost 0, with 18 bases in between. Germline CDR1 SGHAT, CDR2 FQDESV (reference sequence). This CDR3 is 16 amino acids long. The CDR3 DNA reads TGTGCCAGCACCCAGGAGCAGGGAGGAGTGAACACTGAAGCTTTCTTT. Translated: CASTQEQGGVNTEAFF.

The chain links TRBV28 to TRBJ1-5, with TRBD1 identical over 7 bases. This CDR3 comprises 16 residues. CDR1 and CDR2 (germline): MDHEN, SYDVKM. The V gene end was trimmed by 6 bases and the J gene end by 0 bases; junction bases not matched to a gene: 8. The CDR3: CASSPGTVYSNQPQHF. CDR3 nucleotides: TGTGCCAGCAGCCCTGGGACAGTCTATAGCAATCAGCCCCAGCATTTT.

The rearrangement uses TRBV6-5 and TRBJ2-5, with D possibly being TRBD2 (6 bases). CDR3 length: 12 residues. Between the trimmed V and J ends, which lost 6 bases and 5 bases, there was a span of 10 bases. Germline V lookup: CDR1 MNHEY, CDR2 SVGAGI. CDR3 in amino acids: CASSPGRETQYF. Written as DNA, the CDR3 is TGTGCCAGCAGCCCGGGGAGGGAGACCCAGTACTTC.

The chain joins TRBV11-3 to TRBJ2-5; TRBD2 matches at 16 bases. Trimming cost V 5 bases and J 5 bases; bases outside gene matches: 8. The CDR3 consists of 17 residues. Germline values: CDR1 SGHNT, CDR2 YENEEA. The CDR3 nucleotides are TGTGCCAGCAGCCCGGGGACTAGCGGGGGGGCCTTTGAGACCCAGTACTTC. Residues: CASSPGTSGGAFETQYF.

The CDR3: CATSRGGAGGYTGQETQYF. The CDR3 nucleotides are TGTGCCACCAGCAGAGGAGGGGCGGGGGGCTATACGGGACAAGAGACCCAGTACTTC. The chain joins TRBV15 to TRBJ2-5, with 8 bases fitting TRBD2. The V gene's germline CDR1 is LNHNV and CDR2 YYDKDF (reference sequence). V lost 1 base, J lost 2 bases, and 15 bases stayed unmatched. The length of the CDR3 is 19 residues.

V and J are TRBV7-2 and TRBJ1-1; D possibly corresponds to TRBD1 (6 bases). Germline CDR1 reads SGHTA; CDR2 reads FQGNSA. The CDR3 has 14 amino acids. The V end was cut by 8 bases, the J end by 10 bases, with 23 bases between. This CDR3 reads CASDPQGTQGVAFF. The CDR3, as DNA: TGTGCCAGCGATCCCCAGGGGACCCAAGGGGTAGCTTTCTTT.

This sequence joins TRBV7-2 and TRBJ2-2; D unclear. Per germline, CDR1 SGHTA and CDR2 FQGNSA. This CDR3 has 15 residues. The V gene lost 5 bases and the J gene lost 5 bases, with 15 bases spanning the gap. The CDR3 sequence: CASSPWARATGELFF. CDR3 nucleotides: TGTGCCAGCAGCCCTTGGGCCCGCGCGACCGGGGAGCTGTTTTTT.

This sequence joins TRBV19 and TRBJ1-5; 7 positions match TRBD1. Germline V gene lookup returns CDR1 LNHDA and CDR2 SQIVND (reference sequence). J was trimmed by 2 bases and V by 4 bases; bases with no gene match: 5. CDR3 length equals 15 residues. The CDR3 loop is CASSRTGEGNQPQHF. The DNA of the CDR3 is TGTGCCAGTAGTAGAACAGGGGAAGGCAATCAGCCCCAGCATTTT.

The chain couples TRBV27 to TRBJ2-3; weak D call: TRBD2 (10 bases). This CDR3 is 19 amino acids long. With 7 bases removed from V and 2 bases from J, the gap between germline ends came to 28 bases. Germline lookup yields CDR1 MNHEY and CDR2 SMNVEV (reference sequence). The CDR3 nucleotides read TGTGCCAGCATTATTAGGGACAGGGTAGGGACTAGCGACACAGATACGCAGTATTTT. This gives the protein CASIIRDRVGTSDTDTQYF.

The CDR3 DNA reads as TGTGCCAGCAGCAAGTTTGGGGACCCAGACAGGGGGCCTGGTGGCTACACCTTC. Translated, it gives CASSKFGDPDRGPGGYTF. The chain joins TRBV21-1 to TRBJ1-2; TRBD1 was called by the table and not checked on the DNA. TRBV21-1 is classified as a pseudogene. CDR3 length: 18 amino acids.

This chain uses TRBV15 with TRBJ2-7; D remains ambiguous. The CDR3 length is 14 residues. Looked up from germline, CDR1 is LNHNV and CDR2 is YYDKDF (reference sequence). V lost 0 bases and J 0 bases, leaving 6 bases between the germline ends. The DNA of the CDR3 is TGTGCCACCAGCAGAGATTCAGACTCCTACGAGCAGTACTTC. Translated, it gives CATSRDSDSYEQYF.

A single count supports this clone. The chain uses TRBV29-1 and TRBJ1-3; 8 bases match TRBD1. J gave up 2 bases and V 2 bases, and 2 bases lay outside the gene matches. CDR3 length: 14 amino acids. Germline V gives CDR1 SQVTM, CDR2 ANQGSEA. CDR3 coding DNA: TGCAGCGTTGAATCGACAGGGGCTGGAAACACCATATATTTT. This sequence encodes CSVESTGAGNTIYF.

The J gene is TRBJ2-2, the V gene TRBV2; maybe TRBD2 (6 bases). Germline V gives CDR1 SNHLY, CDR2 FYNNEI. V was shortened by 6 bases and J by 5 bases, with 22 bases between the two germline ends. The CDR3 has 17 amino acids. The CDR3 sequence: CASSQTNPRAGTGELFF. The CDR3, as DNA: TGTGCCAGCAGCCAAACCAATCCCAGGGCGGGGACCGGGGAGCTGTTTTTT.

This clone occurred once. The chain is built from TRBV9 and TRBJ2-5, with TRBD2 identical over 14 bases. Germline values: CDR1 SGDLS, CDR2 YYNGEE. The CDR3 totals 16 residues. The ends lost 3 bases at V and 5 bases at J; junction bases unmatched: 6. The CDR3 DNA reads as TGTGCCAGCAGCGGAGGACTAGCGGGGGGCGGGGAGACCCAGTACTTC. This codes for CASSGGLAGGGETQYF.

The chain uses TRBV5-8 and TRBJ1-2, with D perhaps TRBD1 (5 bases). The V and J ends lost 6 bases and 0 bases respectively, with 12 bases between them. This CDR3 contains 14 residues. The V gene's germline CDR1 is SGHTS and CDR2 YDEGEE. For the CDR3, the DNA is TGTGCCAGCACCCTCGGGGGAGCTAACTATGGCTACACCTTC. Translation gives CASTLGGANYGYTF.

The chain combines TRBV30 with TRBJ1-5, with TRBD1 matching 9 bases. The CDR3 has 17 residues. The germline CDR1 and CDR2 sequences are GTSNPN and SVGIG (reference sequence). V dropped 2 bases and J dropped 5; count of bases not matched to a gene: 13. The CDR3 protein is CAWSTPGQGSFDQPQHF. The CDR3 coding sequence is TGTGCCTGGAGTACTCCGGGACAGGGTAGTTTCGATCAGCCCCAGCATTTT. The complete variable domain, with remaining parts taken from reference TRBV30 and TRBJ1-5, reads SQTIHQWPATLVQPVGSPLSLECTVEGTSNPNLYWYRQAAGRGLQLLFYSVGIGQISSEVPQNLSASRPQDRQFILSSKKLLLSDSGFYLCAWSTPGQGSFDQPQHFGDGTRLSIL.

The chain has TRBV19 and TRBJ1-5; 7 bases agree with TRBD1. V lost 9 bases and J lost 7; bases outside the gene matches: 6. The germline gives CDR1 LNHDA, CDR2 SQIVND (reference sequence). The length of the CDR3 is 12 residues. The CDR3 DNA reads TGTGCCAGCCGAGGGACAGCCCAGCCCCAGCATTTT. Its protein product is CASRGTAQPQHF.

V gene TRBV11-2 combines with J gene TRBJ1-2; TRBD1 matches at 7 bases. The CDR3 has 16 amino acids. The germline V gene encodes CDR1 SGHAT and CDR2 FQNNGV. V shed 0 bases and J 3 bases; nucleotides not matched to a gene: 7. The CDR3 nucleotides read TGTGCCAGCAGCTTAGATTTAGGGGGCGCAGACTATGGCTACACCTTC. Encoded protein: CASSLDLGGADYGYTF.